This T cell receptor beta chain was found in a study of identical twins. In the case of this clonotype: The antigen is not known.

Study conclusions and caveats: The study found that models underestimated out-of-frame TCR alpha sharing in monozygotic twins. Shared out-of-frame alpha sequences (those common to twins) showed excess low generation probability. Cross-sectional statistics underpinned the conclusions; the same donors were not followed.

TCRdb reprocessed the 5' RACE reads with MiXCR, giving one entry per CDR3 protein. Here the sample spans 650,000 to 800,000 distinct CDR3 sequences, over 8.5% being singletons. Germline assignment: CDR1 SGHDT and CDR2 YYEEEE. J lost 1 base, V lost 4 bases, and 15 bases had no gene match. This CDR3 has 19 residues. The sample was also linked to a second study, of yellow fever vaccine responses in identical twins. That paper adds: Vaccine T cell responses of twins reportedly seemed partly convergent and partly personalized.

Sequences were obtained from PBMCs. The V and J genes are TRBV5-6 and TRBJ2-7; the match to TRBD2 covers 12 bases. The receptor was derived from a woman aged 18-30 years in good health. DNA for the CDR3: TGTGCCAGCAGCCGCGGACCCGGGAGGCTAGCGGGAGGGTCCTACGAGCAGTACTTC. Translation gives CASSRGPGRLAGGSYEQYF.